Shown below are 18 T cell receptor beta chains from a single sample sequenced in a study of CD8 T cells in ankylosing spondylitis. Via MiXCR, TCRdb re-called the 5' RACE reads, giving one row per CDR3 protein. The sample records around 330,000 distinct CDR3 sequences, around a tenth being singletons. Sequencing was carried out using blood, either unsorted or a sorted T cell fraction (not recorded which). Every receptor here comes from a female donor with ankylosing spondylitis or in good health (not recorded which).

This clonotype occurred many times. The chain employs TRBV7-9 and TRBJ2-1; D is perhaps TRBD2 (6 bases). This CDR3 region has 15 residues. The ends were cut back, 0 bases at V and 9 bases at J, with 15 bases in the middle. Germline V lookup: CDR1 SEHNR, CDR2 FQNEAQ (reference sequence). CDR3 residues: CASSLAGTDGVEQFF. Written as DNA, the CDR3 is TGTGCCAGCAGCTTAGCCGGGACTGACGGCGTTGAGCAGTTCTTC. The whole variable domain, remainder taken from reference TRBV7-9 and TRBJ2-1, is DTGVSQNPRHKITKRGQNVTFRCDPISEHNRLYWYRQTLGQGPEFLTYFQNEAQLEKSRLLSDRFSAERPKGSFSTLEIQRTEQGDSAMYLCASSLAGTDGVEQFFGPGTRLTVL.

This clonotype was seen a handful of times. This sequence joins TRBV11-2 and TRBJ2-1; TRBD2 might be the D (5 bases). The V end lost 3 bases, the J end lost 15 bases, and 12 bases lay between the germline ends. Germline-derived CDR1 and CDR2 are SGHAT and FQNNGV. The CDR3 sequence is 11 residues long. The CDR3 sequence: CASSFSVSPFF. The CDR3, as DNA: TGTGCCAGCAGCTTTAGCGTTTCTCCGTTCTTC.

There are many counts of this clonotype. The rearrangement joins TRBV15 to TRBJ1-6; D not certain. CDR1 LNHNV and CDR2 YYDKDF come from the germline V gene (reference sequence). Trimming stripped 0 bases from V and 9 bases from J, with 9 bases between. The CDR3 runs 14 residues. The CDR3 is CATSREQMVSPLHF. The CDR3 DNA is TGTGCCACCAGCAGAGAACAGATGGTTTCACCCCTCCACTTT.

On this clonotype: This may be a read error: a much more frequent sequence differs by one nucleotide. V gene TRBV5-1 combines with J gene TRBJ2-3, with 13 bases matching TRBD2. Per germline, CDR1 SGHRS and CDR2 YFSETQ. The length of the CDR3 is 17 residues. The CDR3 bases are TGCGCCAGAAGCTTCACCGGACTAGCGGGAGAACGGTATACGCAGTATTTT. Translation gives CARSFTGLAGERYTQYF.

The rearrangement uses TRBV20-1 and TRBJ2-1, with 9 bases fitting TRBD2. CDR1 and CDR2 (germline): DFQATT, SNEGSKA (reference sequence). CDR3 length: 14 amino acids. The junction had 5 bases not matched to a gene; V was cut back by 5 bases and J by 3 bases. The CDR3 region has the DNA TGCAGTGCTGAGACTAGCGGCTTCTACAATGAGCAGTTCTTC. Translating it yields CSAETSGFYNEQFF.

This clonotype was observed at least ten times. The chain is built from TRBV5-1 and TRBJ2-1; the D is unclear. The CDR3 length is 11 residues. The V end lost 0 bases, the J end lost 9 bases, and 4 bases lay between the germline ends. Germline assignment: CDR1 SGHRS and CDR2 YFSETQ. The CDR3 DNA reads TGCGCCAGCAGCTTGGCTTTTGAGCAGTTCTTC. As protein: CASSLAFEQFF.

In this sample, this clonotype turned up many times. V usage is TRBV4-2 and J usage is TRBJ2-3; D not certain. The V and J ends lost 7 bases and 0 bases respectively, with 11 bases between them. The CDR3 contains 14 residues. Germline V CDR1 and CDR2: LGHNA, YNFKEQ. CDR3 sequence: CASTGGVSTDTQYF. In nucleotides, the CDR3 is TGTGCCAGCACTGGTGGAGTTAGCACAGATACGCAGTATTTT.

This clonotype was counted only a few times. The rearrangement links TRBV15 to TRBJ1-1, with TRBD1 as a possible D gene (5 bases). V lost 1 base and J 1 base, leaving 13 bases between the germline ends. Germline V gene sequence: CDR1 LNHNV, CDR2 YYDKDF (reference sequence). The CDR3 totals 16 residues. The CDR3 DNA reads TGTGCCACCAGCAGAGGGGACTTCGGCGGGAACACTGAAGCTTTCTTT. This gives the protein CATSRGDFGGNTEAFF.

This clonotype has more than one count but fewer than ten. The chain couples TRBV25-1 to TRBJ2-6; perhaps TRBD1 as D (5 bases). Per germline, CDR1 MGHDK and CDR2 SYGVNS. The CDR3 sequence is 18 residues long. V lost 2 bases, J lost 1 base, and 15 bases lay in between. CDR3 region: CASSEQGSIGSGANVLTF. In DNA, the CDR3 is TGTGCCAGCAGTGAACAGGGCTCTATCGGTTCTGGGGCCAACGTCCTGACTTTC.

This clonotype was seen more than once but under ten times. This rearrangement joins TRBV4-2 to TRBJ1-5, with D possibly TRBD1 on 5 matching bases. CDR3 length equals 15 residues. V was clipped by 4 bases and J by 5 bases, with 15 bases between them. Germline V gene data show CDR1 as LGHNA and CDR2 as YNFKEQ. The chain's CDR3 is CASSPRQGVDQPQHF. CDR3 coding DNA: TGTGCCAGCAGCCCGCGCCAGGGTGTGGATCAGCCCCAGCATTTT.

There are a few counts of this clonotype. The rearrangement uses TRBV27 and TRBJ2-3, with 10 bases that match TRBD2. Germline V CDR1 and CDR2: MNHEY, SMNVEV (reference sequence). With 5 bases clipped from V and 9 bases from J, the junction kept 8 bases outside the gene matches. This CDR3 comprises 14 residues. The CDR3, as DNA: TGTGCCAGCAGTATCCACCTAGCGGGAGCGACGCAGTATTTT. Encoded protein: CASSIHLAGATQYF.

This clonotype was observed at least ten times. V usage is TRBV6-2 or TRBV6-3 and J usage is TRBJ1-6; the D is unclear. From germline, CDR1 is MNHEY and CDR2 SVGEGT. The CDR3 spans 14 residues. The ends were cut back, 2 bases at V and 9 bases at J, with 11 bases in the middle. This CDR3 is CASSYVGLFSPLHF. The CDR3 DNA reads as TGTGCCAGCAGTTACGTGGGCCTCTTTTCACCCCTCCACTTT.

For this clonotype: This may arise from a read error, as a much more abundant clone is one base away. This chain links TRBV20-1 with TRBJ1-3; 7 nucleotides line up with TRBD1. Germline CDR1 is DFQATT and CDR2 is SNEGSKA (reference sequence). The CDR3 is 17 residues long. CDR3 sequence (DNA): TGCAGTGCTAGAGATCTGGGACAGAGAATCTCTGGAATCACCATATATTTT. Its translation: CSARDLGQRISGITIYF.

This clonotype showed up just a few times. The chain combines TRBV7-2 with TRBJ2-7; D might be TRBD1 or TRBD2, each matching 5 bases. Trimming stripped 1 base from V and 2 bases from J, with 15 bases between. Germline-derived CDR1 and CDR2 are SGHTA and FQGNSA. The CDR3 has 16 residues. The CDR3 region is CASSLGSGTGTYEQYF. The CDR3 coding sequence is TGTGCCAGCAGCTTAGGTTCCGGGACGGGGACCTACGAGCAGTACTTC.

This clonotype was found many times. The J gene is TRBJ1-5, the V gene TRBV12-3 or TRBV12-4; unclear D gene. The length of the CDR3 is 12 residues. The V end was cut by 6 bases, the J end by 8 bases, with 11 bases between. CDR3 sequence: CASSPVPEPQHF. As DNA, the CDR3 is TGTGCCAGCAGCCCTGTCCCCGAGCCCCAGCATTTT.

This clonotype was detected many times. CDR3 in amino acids: CASSYRGRGYGYTF. CDR3 sequence (DNA): TGTGCCAGCAGTTACCGGGGGCGGGGGTATGGCTACACCTTC. The chain couples TRBV6-5 to TRBJ1-2; weak D call: TRBD1 (6 bases). Trimming took 2 bases from V and 5 from J, leaving 12 bases between them. CDR1 and CDR2 from the germline V gene are MNHEY and SVGAGI. The CDR3 consists of 14 residues.

This clonotype was counted ten times or more. This chain joins TRBV12-3 or TRBV12-4 and TRBJ2-7; the D gene could be TRBD1 or TRBD2 (5 bases each). This CDR3 is 15 amino acids long. The V end was cut by 6 bases, the J end by 6 bases, with 21 bases between. CDR3 in DNA: TGTGCCAGCAGCACCCCCGGGACCACCTCCAGCGAGCAGTACTTC. Translating gives CASSTPGTTSSEQYF.

This clonotype occurred many times. The chain is built from TRBV30 and TRBJ2-1; TRBD1 matches 9 bases. J gave up 0 bases and V 5 bases, and 8 bases lay outside the gene matches. CDR1 is GTSNPN and CDR2 is SVGIG in the germline V gene (reference sequence). The CDR3 extends over 16 amino acids. The CDR3 sequence is CAWARDRASSYNEQFF. DNA of the CDR3: TGTGCCTGGGCCCGGGACAGGGCGAGCTCCTACAATGAGCAGTTCTTC.